This entry describes one T cell receptor beta chain. The sample originates from a study of T-cell reconstitution after alpha-beta-depleted transplantation in children. J gave up 6 bases and V 7 bases, and 11 bases lay outside the gene matches. Germline CDR1 is MNHNS and CDR2 is SASEGT. This CDR3 is 15 amino acids long. Construction of the TCRbeta library involved unique molecular identifiers. TCRdb fed the PCR reads into MiXCR, producing one record per CDR3 protein. Of about 610,000 distinct CDR3 sequences in the sample, about 10% were seen once. The clonotype was recovered from a human donor who donated a stem cell graft to a child with acute myeloid leukemia. The chain is built from TRBV6-1 and TRBJ1-5, with TRBD1 identical over 8 bases. Sequences were derived from PBMCs from the stem cell graft donor, sampled from the stem cell graft. The CDR3 coding sequence is TGTGCCAGCACCGAACCGGGACAGGTTGGTCAGCCCCAGCATTTT. This encodes CASTEPGQVGQPQHF.